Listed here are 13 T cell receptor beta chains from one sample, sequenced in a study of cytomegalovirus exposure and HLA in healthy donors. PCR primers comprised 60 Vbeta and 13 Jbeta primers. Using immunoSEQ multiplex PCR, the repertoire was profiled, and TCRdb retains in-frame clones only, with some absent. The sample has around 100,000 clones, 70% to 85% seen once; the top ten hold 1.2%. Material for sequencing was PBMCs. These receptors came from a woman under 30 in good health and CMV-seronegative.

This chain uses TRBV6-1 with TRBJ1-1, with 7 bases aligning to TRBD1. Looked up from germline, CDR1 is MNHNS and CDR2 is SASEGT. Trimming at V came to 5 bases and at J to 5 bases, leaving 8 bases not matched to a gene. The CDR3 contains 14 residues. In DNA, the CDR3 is TGTGCCAGCAGTTCTGAGGGGGCAAGAACTGAAGCTTTCTTT. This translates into CASSSEGARTEAFF.

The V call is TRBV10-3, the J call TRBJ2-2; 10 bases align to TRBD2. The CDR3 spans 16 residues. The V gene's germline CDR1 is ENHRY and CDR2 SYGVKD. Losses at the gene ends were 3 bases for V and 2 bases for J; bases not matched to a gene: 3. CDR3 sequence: CAISELAGLNTGELFF. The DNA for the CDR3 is TGTGCCATCAGTGAACTAGCGGGGCTCAACACCGGGGAGCTGTTTTTT.

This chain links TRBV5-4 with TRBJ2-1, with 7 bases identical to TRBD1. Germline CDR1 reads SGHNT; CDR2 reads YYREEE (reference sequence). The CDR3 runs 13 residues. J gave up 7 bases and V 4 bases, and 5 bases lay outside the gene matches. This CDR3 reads CASSIRRGNEQFF. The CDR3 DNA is TGTGCCAGCAGCATCCGCAGGGGGAATGAGCAGTTCTTC. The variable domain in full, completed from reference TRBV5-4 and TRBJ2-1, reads ETGVTQSPTHLIKTRGQQVTLRCSSQSGHNTVSWYQQALGQGPQFIFQYYREEENGRGNFPPRFSGLQFPNYSSELNVNALELDDSALYLCASSIRRGNEQFFGPGTRLTVL.

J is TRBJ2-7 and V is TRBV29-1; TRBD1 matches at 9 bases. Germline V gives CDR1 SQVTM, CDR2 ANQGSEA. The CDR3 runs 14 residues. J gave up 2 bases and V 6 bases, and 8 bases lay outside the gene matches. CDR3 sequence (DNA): TGCAGCGTCTCGGGGGGACAGGGTGCCTACGAGCAGTACTTC. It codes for CSVSGGQGAYEQYF.

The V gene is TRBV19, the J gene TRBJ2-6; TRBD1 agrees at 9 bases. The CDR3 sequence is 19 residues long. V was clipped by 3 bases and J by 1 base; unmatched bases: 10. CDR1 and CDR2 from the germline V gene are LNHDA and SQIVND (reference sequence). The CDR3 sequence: CASSMQQGALASGANVLTF. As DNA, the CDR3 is TGTGCCAGTAGTATGCAACAGGGGGCTCTCGCGTCTGGGGCCAACGTCCTGACTTTC.

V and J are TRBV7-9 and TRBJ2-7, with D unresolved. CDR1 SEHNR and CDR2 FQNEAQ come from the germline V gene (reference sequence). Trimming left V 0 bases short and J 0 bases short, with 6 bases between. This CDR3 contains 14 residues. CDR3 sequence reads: CASSLAPSSYEQYF. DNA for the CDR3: TGTGCCAGCAGCTTAGCTCCGAGCTCCTACGAGCAGTACTTC.

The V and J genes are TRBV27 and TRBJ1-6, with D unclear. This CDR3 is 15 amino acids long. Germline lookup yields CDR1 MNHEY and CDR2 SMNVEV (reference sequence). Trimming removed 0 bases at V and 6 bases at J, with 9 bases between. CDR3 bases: TGTGCCAGCAGTTTATCGGTAAACGGTAATTCACCCCTCCACTTT. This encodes CASSLSVNGNSPLHF.

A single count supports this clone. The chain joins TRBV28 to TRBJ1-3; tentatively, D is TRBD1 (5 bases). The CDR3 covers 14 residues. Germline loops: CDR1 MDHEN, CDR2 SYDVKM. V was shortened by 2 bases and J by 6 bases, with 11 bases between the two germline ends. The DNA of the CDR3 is TGTGCCAGCAGTTTAGGGGCCGAAGAAAACACCATATATTTT. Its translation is CASSLGAEENTIYF. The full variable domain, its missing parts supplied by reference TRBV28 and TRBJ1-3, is DVKVTQSSRYLVKRTGEKVFLECVQDMDHENMFWYRQDPGLGLRLIYFSYDVKMKEKGDIPEGYSVSREKKERFSLILESASTNQTSMYLCASSLGAEENTIYFGEGSWLTVV.

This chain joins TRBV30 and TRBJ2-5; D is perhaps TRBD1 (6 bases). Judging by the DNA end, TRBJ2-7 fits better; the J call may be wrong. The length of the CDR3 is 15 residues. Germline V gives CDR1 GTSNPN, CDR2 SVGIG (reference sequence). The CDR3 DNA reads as TGTGCCTGGAGTGCCGATACAGGGAGTTGGTACGAGCAGTACTTC. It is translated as CAWSADTGSWYEQYF.

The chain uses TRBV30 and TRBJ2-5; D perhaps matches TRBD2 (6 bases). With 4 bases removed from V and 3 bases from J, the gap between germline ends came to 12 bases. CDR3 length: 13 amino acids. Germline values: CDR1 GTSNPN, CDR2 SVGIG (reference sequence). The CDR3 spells CAWMERREETQYF. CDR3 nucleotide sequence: TGTGCCTGGATGGAGCGGAGGGAAGAGACCCAGTACTTC.

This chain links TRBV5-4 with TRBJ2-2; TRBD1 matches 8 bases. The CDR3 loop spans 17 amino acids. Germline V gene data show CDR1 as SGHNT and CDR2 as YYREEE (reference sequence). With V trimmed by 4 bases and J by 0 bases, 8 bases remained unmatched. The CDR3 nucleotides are TGTGCCAGCAGCCGGGACAGGTACTCCTCGAACACCGGGGAGCTGTTTTTT. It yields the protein CASSRDRYSSNTGELFF.

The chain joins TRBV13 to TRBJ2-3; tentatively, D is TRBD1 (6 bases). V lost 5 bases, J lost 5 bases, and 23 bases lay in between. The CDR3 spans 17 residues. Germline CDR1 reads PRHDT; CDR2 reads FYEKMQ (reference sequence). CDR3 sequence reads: CASSPTLGGTGIDTQYF. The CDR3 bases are TGTGCCAGCAGCCCGACGTTAGGGGGAACAGGGATAGATACGCAGTATTTT.

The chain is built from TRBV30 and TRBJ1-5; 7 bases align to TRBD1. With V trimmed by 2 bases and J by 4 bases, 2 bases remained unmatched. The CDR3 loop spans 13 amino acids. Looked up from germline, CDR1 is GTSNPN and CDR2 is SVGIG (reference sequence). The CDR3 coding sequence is TGTGCCTGGAGTAAGGGGGCTAATCAGCCCCAGCATTTT. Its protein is CAWSKGANQPQHF.